This entry lists 12 T cell receptor beta chains sequenced from one sample in a study of shared clonotypes between healthy human individuals. Naive CD8 cells were CD45RO-negative, positively selected for CCR7, excluding terminally differentiated effector memory CD45RA+ cells. Only in-frame clones appear in the TCRdb table, and some are missing; sequencing was by immunoSEQ multiplex PCR. The top ten clones hold 0.11% of a sample with 500,000 to 700,000 clones, approximately 95% of them seen once. Material: naive CD8+ T cells sorted from blood. All receptors come from a woman in her thirties in good health.

This clone was recorded a few times. V is TRBV29-1 and J is TRBJ2-1; TRBD2 matches at 10 bases. This CDR3 has 18 amino acids. CDR1 and CDR2 (germline): SQVTM, ANQGSEA. The trim removed 3 bases at V and 0 bases at J, leaving 11 bases unmatched. The CDR3 protein is CSVEDRLAGASSYNEQFF. CDR3 bases: TGCAGCGTTGAGGACAGGCTAGCGGGAGCGAGCTCCTACAATGAGCAGTTCTTC.

This chain joins TRBV11-2 and TRBJ2-7; D possibly matches TRBD1 or TRBD2 (5 bases each). Trimming took 5 bases from V and 9 from J, leaving 20 bases between them. There are 14 residues in the CDR3. Germline-derived CDR1 and CDR2 are SGHAT and FQNNGV. The CDR3 spells CASSPVLGTPGQYF. The CDR3 coding sequence is TGTGCCAGCAGCCCAGTCCTCGGGACCCCCGGGCAGTACTTC. Filled out from reference TRBV11-2 and TRBJ2-7, the complete variable domain reads EAGVAQSPRYKIIEKRQSVAFWCNPISGHATLYWYQQILGQGPKLLIQFQNNGVVDDSQLPKDRFSAERLKGVDSTLKIQPAKLEDSAVYLCASSPVLGTPGQYFGPGTRLTVT.

CDR3 DNA: TGTGCTAGTGGTTTTGGCTACAATGAGCAGTTCTTC. Its translation: CASGFGYNEQFF. V and J are TRBV12-5 and TRBJ2-1; no definite D call. The germline gives CDR1 LGHNT, CDR2 FRNRAP. The V and J ends lost 3 bases and 3 bases respectively, with 3 bases between them. The CDR3 contains 12 residues.

The V gene is TRBV28, the J gene TRBJ1-2; D is uncertain. Germline CDR1 reads MDHEN; CDR2 reads SYDVKM. V was clipped by 3 bases and J by 6 bases, with 11 bases between them. CDR3 length: 13 residues. The CDR3 sequence: CASSFKVGDGYTF. The CDR3 region has the DNA TGTGCCAGCAGTTTTAAGGTTGGCGATGGCTACACCTTC.

This clone occurred once. V is TRBV9 and J is TRBJ2-1, with D possibly being TRBD2 (5 bases). CDR3 length: 12 residues. V lost 0 bases and J 7 bases, leaving 5 bases between the germline ends. The V gene's germline CDR1 is SGDLS and CDR2 YYNGEE. CDR3 residues: CASSVVANEQFF. In DNA form, the CDR3 reads TGTGCCAGCAGCGTAGTAGCGAATGAGCAGTTCTTC.

This chain uses TRBV14 with TRBJ2-5, with TRBD1 matching over 10 bases. This CDR3 comprises 17 residues. The ends lost 3 bases at V and 1 base at J; junction bases unmatched: 8. Germline-derived CDR1 and CDR2 are SGHDN and FVKESK. The CDR3 DNA follows: TGTGCCAGCAGCCAGGGACAGGGGATAGGAGTCCAAGAGACCCAGTACTTC. As protein: CASSQGQGIGVQETQYF.

The chain is built from TRBV7-8 and TRBJ2-3, with 9 bases identical to TRBD2. The J segment lost 4 bases and the V segment lost 2 bases, leaving 7 bases of the junction unmatched. The CDR3 is made up of 16 amino acids. Germline V gene data show CDR1 as SGHVS and CDR2 as FQNEAQ. The CDR3 nucleotides read TGTGCCAGCAGCTTAAGGGCTAGCGGGAAGGCAGATACGCAGTATTTT. As protein: CASSLRASGKADTQYF. The full variable domain, its missing parts supplied by reference TRBV7-8 and TRBJ2-3, is GAGVSQSPRYKVAKRGQDVALRCDPISGHVSLFWYQQALGQGPEFLTYFQNEAQLDKSGLPSDRFFAERPEGSVSTLKIQRTQQEDSAVYLCASSLRASGKADTQYFGPGTRLTVL.

In DNA form, the CDR3 reads TGTGCAAGTCGCTTAATTCAGGGAGCTCGCCACGAGCAGTACTTC. This translates into CASRLIQGARHEQYF. J is TRBJ2-7 and V is TRBV12-2. TRBV12-2 is a pseudogene locus. The CDR3 totals 15 residues.

This chain joins TRBV4-1 and TRBJ2-7; D is possibly TRBD2 (6 bases). This CDR3 is built from 16 residues. Germline assignment: CDR1 MGHRA and CDR2 YSYEKL. V lost 0 bases and J 4 bases, leaving 16 bases between the germline ends. DNA of the CDR3: TGCGCCAGCAGCCAAGATGAATCGGGACTCGCATACGAGCAGTACTTC. Its protein product is CASSQDESGLAYEQYF.

This CDR3 reads CAWSADSAYEQYF. The DNA for the CDR3 is TGTGCCTGGAGTGCCGACTCGGCCTACGAGCAGTACTTC. This chain connects TRBV30 to TRBJ2-7, with D unclear. Germline lookup yields CDR1 GTSNPN and CDR2 SVGIG (reference sequence). This CDR3 contains 13 residues. V was clipped by 1 base and J by 2 bases, with 9 bases between them.

The J gene is TRBJ2-7, the V gene TRBV4-1; 8 bases are a match to TRBD1. J was trimmed by 5 bases and V by 1 base; bases with no gene match: 7. CDR1 is MGHRA and CDR2 is YSYEKL in the germline V gene. This CDR3 has 15 residues. The CDR3 nucleotides read TGCGCCAGCAGCCAAGCTGTCGCCAGGGGGCACGAGCAGTACTTC. Residues: CASSQAVARGHEQYF.

The chain couples TRBV14 to TRBJ1-2; D not certain. V was pared by 4 bases and J by 0 bases, with 12 bases between. CDR1 SGHDN and CDR2 FVKESK come from the germline V gene. The CDR3 loop spans 15 amino acids. The CDR3 sequence is CASSLYRQPNYGYTF. For the CDR3, the DNA is TGTGCCAGCAGCCTATACAGACAACCTAACTATGGCTACACCTTC.